The clone carrying this T cell receptor beta chain has just a few counts. Its antigen is currently unknown. This sample was taken from a study of human T cells and chemical hapten exposure. Findings and limits, study-wide: TCRs above 1 in 1000 frequency did not change with DPC sensitization.

The sample's time point: patch test 1, 2 weeks after DPC sensitization. Sample treatment: therapeutic diphenylcyclopropenone sensitization with weekly scalp DPC. Donors, patients with alopecia ranging from 18 to 70 years old and judged suitable for DPC, provided samples. TCRdb called the RACE reads again in MiXCR, with one record for every CDR3 protein. Among around 380,000 distinct CDR3 sequences listed, 4% to 5.5% were seen once. The length of the CDR3 is 17 residues. V lost 0 bases and J lost 3, with 12 bases in between. Germline V CDR1 and CDR2: MNHEY, SVGAGI. The sample was whole blood, taken in connection with sensitization to the hapten diphenylcyclopropenone (DPC). V usage is TRBV6-5 and J usage is TRBJ2-6, with D hard to call. The clonotype originates from a woman aged 50 to 60 with alopecia areata. Some clones in this sample may be carry-over from other donors' samples. CDR3 in amino acids: CASSYSGRADGANVLTF. In DNA form, the CDR3 reads TGTGCCAGCAGTTACTCGGGTCGGGCGGATGGGGCCAACGTCCTGACTTTC.